Shown below are 24 T cell receptor beta chains from a single sample sequenced in a study of T cells after yellow fever vaccination. TCRdb reanalysed the 5' RACE reads using MiXCR and keeps one entry per CDR3 protein. Of about 580,000 distinct CDR3 sequences in the sample, around 17% were seen once. The sequences come from PBMCs, collected about 5 days after the first yellow fever vaccination. The receptors originated from a man aged 18 to 30 who received the YFV17D yellow fever vaccine.

This clonotype was seen a few times. V usage is TRBV3-1 and J usage is TRBJ2-7, with D possibly matching TRBD1 (6 bases). Germline CDR1 LGHDT, CDR2 YNNKEL (reference sequence). V was cut by 3 bases and J by 4 bases, with 10 bases left in between. There are 13 residues in the CDR3. The CDR3 region has the DNA TGTGCCAGCAGCCATTACAGGGCGTACGAGCAGTACTTC. Translating it yields CASSHYRAYEQYF.

This clonotype occurred a few times. The J gene is TRBJ2-7, the V gene TRBV4-2; 7 nucleotides line up with TRBD2. The germline V gene has CDR1 LGHNA and CDR2 YNFKEQ. The CDR3 has 16 amino acids. The J segment lost 6 bases and the V segment lost 0 bases, leaving 11 bases of the junction unmatched. The CDR3, as DNA: TGTGCCAGCAGCCAAGACCCCCCTAGCGGCGGGACCGAGCAGTACTTC. This encodes CASSQDPPSGGTEQYF.

CDR3 nucleotides: TGTGCCACCAGTGATTCATCGAGGGCTTGGGCAGGGGCGCCCAATGAGCAGTTCTTC. Its translation: CATSDSSRAWAGAPNEQFF. V gene TRBV24-1 combines with J gene TRBJ2-1; TRBD1 is a possible D gene (6 bases). V was shortened by 2 bases and J by 6 bases, with 25 bases between the two germline ends. Germline V CDR1 and CDR2: KGHDR, SFDVKD. The CDR3 is made up of 19 amino acids.

This chain connects TRBV4-1 to TRBJ1-3, with 7 bases that match TRBD1. V trimming: 1 base; J trimming: 4 bases; junction bases outside the gene matches: 7. The CDR3 has 16 residues. Germline CDR1 reads MGHRA; CDR2 reads YSYEKL. The CDR3 DNA reads TGCGCCAGCAGCCAAGTTGCAGCCAGGGGGGGAAACACCATATATTTT. Encoded protein: CASSQVAARGGNTIYF.

V usage is TRBV6-1 and J usage is TRBJ1-5, with D tentatively TRBD1 (5 bases). This CDR3 is 14 amino acids long. Germline V gene sequence: CDR1 MNHNS, CDR2 SASEGT. Trimming cost V 5 bases and J 3 bases, with 11 bases left between them. The CDR3 DNA reads TGTGCCAGCAGTCCTGGGACCCTCAATCAGCCCCAGCATTTT. The encoded protein is CASSPGTLNQPQHF.

There are a few counts of this clonotype. The chain is built from TRBV6-2 or TRBV6-3 and TRBJ2-3; D possibly matches TRBD1 or TRBD2 (5 bases each). The germline CDR1 and CDR2 sequences are MNHEY and SVGEGT. This CDR3 is built from 17 residues. V was cut by 0 bases and J by 2 bases, with 15 bases left in between. CDR3 protein: CASSYSPGRTSTDTQYF. The CDR3, as DNA: TGTGCCAGCAGTTACTCACCGGGACGGACCTCCACAGATACGCAGTATTTT.

This clonotype was seen a few times. This chain uses TRBV19 with TRBJ2-5; either TRBD1 or TRBD2 may supply D (6 bases each). Germline CDR1 is LNHDA and CDR2 is SQIVND (reference sequence). V was shortened by 5 bases and J by 2 bases, with 15 bases between the two germline ends. This CDR3 is built from 15 residues. The CDR3 loop is CASSVYGGPQETQYF. In nucleotides, the CDR3 is TGTGCCAGTAGTGTGTATGGGGGGCCTCAAGAGACCCAGTACTTC. The whole variable domain, remainder taken from reference TRBV19 and TRBJ2-5, is DGGITQSPKYLFRKEGQNVTLSCEQNLNHDAMYWYRQDPGQGLRLIYYSQIVNDFQKGDIAEGYSVSREKKESFPLTVTSAQKNPTAFYLCASSVYGGPQETQYFGPGTRLLVL.

The V gene is TRBV19, the J gene TRBJ1-1, with 9 positions matching TRBD1. Trimming removed 5 bases from V and 7 bases from J; junction bases left unmatched: 8. CDR1 is LNHDA, CDR2 SQIVND, per germline (reference sequence). The CDR3 is 14 residues long. The CDR3 DNA reads as TGTGCCAGTAGTCTACTCTCGGGACAGGGTGAAGCTTTCTTT. Encoded protein: CASSLLSGQGEAFF.

This clonotype has just a few counts. The chain carries TRBV4-3 and TRBJ2-6, with 7 bases identical to TRBD1. CDR3 length equals 18 residues. Germline lookup yields CDR1 LGHNA and CDR2 YSLEER. V lost 1 base to trimming and J lost 8 bases; unmatched junction nucleotides: 14. CDR3 sequence (DNA): TGCGCCAGCAGCCAAGTGGGTGCAGGGGGTATCTGGTCCAACGTCCTGACTTTC. It translates to CASSQVGAGGIWSNVLTF.

There are a few counts of this clonotype. An end of the junction does not agree with germline; a read error may underlie this. V and J are TRBV5-6 and TRBJ1-3, with a possible D match to TRBD1 (5 bases). Germline assignment: CDR1 SGHDT and CDR2 YYEEEE. The CDR3 contains 11 residues. CDR3 in amino acids: CASSFLQASSF. The DNA of the CDR3 is TGTGCCAGCAGCTTTTTACAGGCCTCCTCGTTT.

V is TRBV20-1 and J is TRBJ1-1; 11 nucleotides align to TRBD1. The ends lost 6 bases at V and 1 base at J; junction bases unmatched: 13. Per germline, CDR1 DFQATT and CDR2 SNEGSKA (reference sequence). This CDR3 region has 17 residues. Here the CDR3 reads CSARLVGTGGPNTEAFF. DNA for the CDR3: TGCAGTGCGCGGTTGGTTGGGACAGGGGGTCCGAACACTGAAGCTTTCTTT.

This clonotype showed up just a few times. The J gene is TRBJ2-3, the V gene TRBV18; no clear D gene. The CDR3 length is 13 residues. V was clipped by 6 bases and J by 0 bases, with 7 bases between them. Per the germline V gene, CDR1 is KGHSH and CDR2 is LQKENI. The CDR3 loop reads CASSDYSTDTQYF. CDR3 in DNA: TGTGCCAGCTCCGATTATAGCACAGATACGCAGTATTTT.

This clonotype has a handful of counts. V and J are TRBV28 and TRBJ2-6; D is undetermined. The CDR3 contains 19 residues. V was clipped by 3 bases and J by 0 bases, with 18 bases between them. Germline V CDR1 and CDR2: MDHEN, SYDVKM. DNA for the CDR3: TGTGCCAGCAGTTTTCCTTTACATCTATCCCGCTCTGGGGCCAACGTCCTGACTTTC. This translates into CASSFPLHLSRSGANVLTF.

This clonotype was observed a handful of times. The rearrangement joins TRBV7-2 to TRBJ2-3, with 10 bases lining up with TRBD2. V was clipped by 0 bases and J by 0 bases; unmatched bases: 15. This CDR3 has 21 amino acids. Germline CDR1 and CDR2: SGHTA and FQGNSA. CDR3 loop: CASSLAVYSGGPRSSTDTQYF. DNA for the CDR3: TGTGCCAGCAGCTTAGCGGTTTATAGCGGGGGGCCTCGGTCCAGCACAGATACGCAGTATTTT.

The sample holds one count of this clonotype. The rearrangement joins TRBV7-2 to TRBJ1-2, with D possibly TRBD1 on 6 matching bases. V lost 5 bases to trimming and J lost 4 bases, with 17 bases between them. This CDR3 is built from 15 residues. CDR1 SGHTA and CDR2 FQGNSA come from the germline V gene. This CDR3 is CASSGKQGSFYGYTF. The CDR3, as DNA: TGTGCCAGCAGCGGTAAACAGGGTTCCTTCTATGGCTACACCTTC.

CDR3 nucleotides: TGCAGTGCTAAGCCGGACGGGAGCTCCTACGAGCAGTACTTC. Its protein product is CSAKPDGSSYEQYF. V is TRBV20-1 and J is TRBJ2-7; D might be TRBD2 (6 bases). This CDR3 has 14 residues. The germline V and J ends were trimmed by 4 bases and 0 bases, with 13 bases remaining between them. CDR1 and CDR2 (germline): DFQATT, SNEGSKA (reference sequence).

This clonotype was seen a single time. The chain couples TRBV3-1 to TRBJ1-2, with D unclear. This CDR3 region has 15 residues. V gave up 0 bases and J gave up 4 bases, with 12 bases separating them. The germline gives CDR1 LGHDT, CDR2 YNNKEL (reference sequence). CDR3 protein: CASSQDMGGRYGYTF. CDR3 nucleotide sequence: TGTGCCAGCAGCCAAGATATGGGCGGTCGCTATGGCTACACCTTC.

This clonotype showed up just a few times. The chain joins TRBV12-3 or TRBV12-4 to TRBJ1-2; the match to TRBD1 covers 7 bases. The CDR3 loop spans 13 amino acids. V gave up 6 bases and J gave up 4 bases; unmatched junction bases: 5. For the CDR3, the DNA is TGTGCCAGCAGAGACAGGGCTGCCTATGGCTACACCTTC. It encodes CASRDRAAYGYTF.

This clonotype was counted a few times. This sequence joins TRBV7-9 and TRBJ1-2; maybe TRBD1 (5 bases). The CDR3 contains 15 residues. Trimming left V 4 bases short and J 11 bases short, with 23 bases between. The V gene's germline CDR1 is SEHNR and CDR2 FQNEAQ (reference sequence). Here the CDR3 reads CASSSSGGTASGYTF. Here the CDR3 DNA reads TGTGCCAGCAGCTCTAGCGGGGGGACGGCCTCCGGTTACACCTTC.

This rearrangement joins TRBV4-3 to TRBJ2-2; D possibly corresponds to TRBD1 (6 bases). The CDR3 extends over 18 amino acids. Germline V gene data show CDR1 as LGHNA and CDR2 as YSLEER. Trimming pared 0 bases from V and 0 bases from J, leaving 14 bases between. The CDR3 is CASSQERVGAANTGELFF. CDR3 coding DNA: TGCGCCAGCAGCCAAGAACGGGTGGGGGCTGCGAACACCGGGGAGCTGTTTTTT.

In this sample, this clonotype turned up many times. The CDR3 spells CASLRTGELFF. In DNA, the CDR3 is TGTGCCAGCCTCAGGACCGGGGAGCTGTTTTTT. J is TRBJ2-2 and V is TRBV12-3 or TRBV12-4; D gene uncertain. The CDR3 loop spans 11 amino acids. Trimming cost V 8 bases and J 5 bases, with 6 bases left between them.

The rearrangement joins TRBV7-3 to TRBJ2-3, with 10 bases aligning to TRBD2. Looked up from germline, CDR1 is SGHTA and CDR2 is FQGTGA. The CDR3 has 17 residues. Trimming took 5 bases from V and 6 from J; bases not matched to a gene: 14. The CDR3 DNA reads TGTGCCAGCAGCCCCCGATCAGCGGGGGGGCCATGGGATACGCAGTATTTT. This gives the protein CASSPRSAGGPWDTQYF.

This clonotype has just a few counts. The chain has TRBV30 and TRBJ2-4; possible D gene TRBD1, 5 bases. Per the germline V gene, CDR1 is GTSNPN and CDR2 is SVGIG (reference sequence). Between the trimmed V and J ends, which lost 1 base and 2 bases, there was a span of 15 bases. The CDR3 runs 16 residues. This CDR3 is CAWSAWAVGPKNIQYF. The DNA of the CDR3 is TGTGCCTGGAGTGCTTGGGCCGTGGGGCCCAAAAACATTCAGTACTTC.

The CDR3 DNA follows: TGTGCCAGCAGCGTAGGACAGCCCCAAGAGACCCAGTACTTC. Protein sequence: CASSVGQPQETQYF. The chain combines TRBV9 with TRBJ2-5; a weak D match, TRBD1 (5 bases). This CDR3 has 14 residues. Trimming took off 0 bases at V and 1 base at J, with 7 bases between the two ends. Per the germline V gene, CDR1 is SGDLS and CDR2 is YYNGEE.